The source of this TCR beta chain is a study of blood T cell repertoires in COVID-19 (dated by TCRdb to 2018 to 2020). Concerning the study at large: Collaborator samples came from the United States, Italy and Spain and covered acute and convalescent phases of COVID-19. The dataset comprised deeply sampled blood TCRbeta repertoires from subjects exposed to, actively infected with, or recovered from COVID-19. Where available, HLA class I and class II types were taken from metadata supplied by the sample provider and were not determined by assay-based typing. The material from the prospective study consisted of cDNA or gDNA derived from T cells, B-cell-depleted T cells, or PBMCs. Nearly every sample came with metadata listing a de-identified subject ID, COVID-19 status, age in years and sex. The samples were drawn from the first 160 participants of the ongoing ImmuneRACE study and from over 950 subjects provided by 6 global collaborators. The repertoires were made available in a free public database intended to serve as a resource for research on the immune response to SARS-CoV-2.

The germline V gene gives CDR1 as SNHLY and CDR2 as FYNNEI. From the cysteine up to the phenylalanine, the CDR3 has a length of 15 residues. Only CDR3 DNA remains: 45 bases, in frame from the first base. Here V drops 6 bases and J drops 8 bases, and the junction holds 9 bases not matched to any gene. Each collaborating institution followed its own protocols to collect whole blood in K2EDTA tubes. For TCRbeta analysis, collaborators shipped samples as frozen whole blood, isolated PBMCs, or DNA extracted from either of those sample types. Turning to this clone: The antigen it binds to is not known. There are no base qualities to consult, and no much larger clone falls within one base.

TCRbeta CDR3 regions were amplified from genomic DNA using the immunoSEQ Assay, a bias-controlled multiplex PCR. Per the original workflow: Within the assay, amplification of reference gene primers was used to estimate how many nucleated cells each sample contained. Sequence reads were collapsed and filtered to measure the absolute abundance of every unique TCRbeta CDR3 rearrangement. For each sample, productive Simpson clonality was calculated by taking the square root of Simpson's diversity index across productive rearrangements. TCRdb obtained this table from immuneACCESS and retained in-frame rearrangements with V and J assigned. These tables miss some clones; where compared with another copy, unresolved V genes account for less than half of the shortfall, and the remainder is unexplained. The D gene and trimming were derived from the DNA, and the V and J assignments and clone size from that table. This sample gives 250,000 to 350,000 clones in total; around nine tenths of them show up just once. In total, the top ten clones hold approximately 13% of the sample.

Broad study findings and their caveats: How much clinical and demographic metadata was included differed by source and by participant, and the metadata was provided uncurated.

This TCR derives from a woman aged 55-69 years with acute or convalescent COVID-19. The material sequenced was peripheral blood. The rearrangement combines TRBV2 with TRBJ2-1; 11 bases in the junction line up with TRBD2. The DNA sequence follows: TGTGCCAGCAGGATTTATAGCGGGAGGGCCTATGAGCAGTTCTTC. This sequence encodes CASRIYSGRAYEQFF.